One and the same sample provided the 28 T cell receptor beta chains below, sequenced in a study of PD-L1 blockade in urothelial cancer. Measured with immunoSEQ multiplex PCR; TCRdb has only the in-frame clones, and not every one. The data show about 88,000 clones, with 90% seen just once and roughly a tenth held by the top ten. The sample here was PBMCs, taken around atezolizumab (anti-PD-L1) treatment. Receptor source: a man aged 60 to 69 with urothelial cancer.

This sequence joins TRBV2 and TRBJ1-4; 11 positions agree with TRBD1. CDR1 SNHLY and CDR2 FYNNEI come from the germline V gene. The V and J ends lost 6 bases and 8 bases, in that order; junction bases with no gene match: 8. The CDR3 length is 15 residues. CDR3 nucleotide sequence: TGTGCCAGCAGACGGACAGGGGGCGCGGGAGAAAAACTGTTTTTT. Amino acid sequence: CASRRTGGAGEKLFF.

The chain uses TRBV19 and TRBJ1-2; D gene unclear. There are 16 residues in the CDR3. CDR1 is LNHDA, CDR2 SQIVND, per germline (reference sequence). Trimming stripped 6 bases from V and 0 bases from J, with 17 bases between. The CDR3 protein is CASRLAAGITNYGYTF. As DNA, the CDR3 is TGTGCCAGTAGGTTAGCGGCTGGAATTACTAACTATGGCTACACCTTC.

The chain links TRBV9 to TRBJ2-1; possibly TRBD1 for D (6 bases). CDR1 is SGDLS, CDR2 YYNGEE, per germline. CDR3 size: 13 residues. Trimming removed 3 bases at V and 4 bases at J, with 8 bases between. The CDR3 is CASSGTDYNEQFF. The CDR3 DNA follows: TGTGCCAGCAGCGGGACAGATTACAATGAGCAGTTCTTC.

The rearrangement joins TRBV7-5 to TRBJ2-1; no check of the table's D call, TRBD2, against the DNA was made. TRBV7-5 is reported as a pseudogene. This CDR3 has 16 residues. In DNA, the CDR3 is TGTGCCAGAAGCTCCAGCGGCGGGAGCTCCTACAATGAGCAGTTCTTC. Amino acids: CARSSSGGSSYNEQFF.

V is TRBV9 and J is TRBJ2-1, with 7 bases aligning to TRBD2. CDR1 and CDR2 from the germline V gene are SGDLS and YYNGEE. CDR3 length equals 15 residues. Trimming at V came to 3 bases and at J to 4 bases, leaving 7 bases not matched to a gene. The CDR3 protein is CASSARLAAYNEQFF. The CDR3 DNA follows: TGTGCCAGCAGCGCCCGACTAGCAGCTTACAATGAGCAGTTCTTC.

V usage is TRBV5-4 and J usage is TRBJ2-4; 12 positions agree with TRBD2. The germline V gene encodes CDR1 SGHNT and CDR2 YYREEE (reference sequence). CDR3 length: 18 amino acids. V lost 3 bases to trimming and J lost 6 bases; unmatched junction nucleotides: 13. In DNA, the CDR3 is TGTGCCAGCAGCTCCTCGACTAGCGGGGGACTCGTGGGAAACATTCAGTACTTC. It is translated as CASSSSTSGGLVGNIQYF.

This sequence joins TRBV5-1 and TRBJ2-3, with TRBD2 identical over 10 bases. V dropped 6 bases and J dropped 3; count of bases not matched to a gene: 4. This CDR3 has 14 residues. Germline values: CDR1 SGHRS, CDR2 YFSETQ. CDR3 sequence: CASMSGRVTDTQYF. In DNA form, the CDR3 reads TGCGCCAGCATGAGCGGGAGGGTGACAGATACGCAGTATTTT.

The genes are TRBV15 and TRBJ2-5; 8 bases are shared with TRBD2. The germline V gene encodes CDR1 LNHNV and CDR2 YYDKDF (reference sequence). CDR3 size: 17 residues. V trimming: 1 base; J trimming: 4 bases; junction bases outside the gene matches: 11. The CDR3, as DNA: TGTGCCACCAGCAGAGCGGGAGGGTGGACCCCAGGAGAGACCCAGTACTTC. Its translation is CATSRAGGWTPGETQYF.

The genes are TRBV4-3 and TRBJ2-7; TRBD1 aligns across 8 bases. Trimming at V came to 1 base and at J to 7 bases, leaving 6 bases not matched to a gene. The CDR3 loop spans 14 amino acids. The germline CDR1 and CDR2 sequences are LGHNA and YSLEER. The CDR3 loop is CASSQGGTGIEQYF. The CDR3 DNA reads as TGCGCCAGCAGCCAAGGGGGGACAGGAATTGAGCAGTACTTC.

The chain couples TRBV6-1 to TRBJ1-2, with TRBD1 identical over 9 bases. Germline-derived CDR1 and CDR2 are MNHNS and SASEGT. J was trimmed by 5 bases and V by 2 bases; bases with no gene match: 9. CDR3 length: 16 residues. The DNA for the CDR3 is TGTGCCAGCAGTGAAACAACAGGGGGCAGGGGGTATGGCTACACCTTC. Translation gives CASSETTGGRGYGYTF.

J is TRBJ2-7 and V is TRBV2; the D is unclear. Germline CDR1 SNHLY, CDR2 FYNNEI. This CDR3 has 14 amino acids. The V end lost 8 bases, the J end lost 0 bases, and 14 bases lay between the germline ends. The CDR3 sequence: CASLDTRSSYEQYF. The DNA of the CDR3 is TGTGCCAGCCTTGACACCCGAAGCTCCTACGAGCAGTACTTC.

V and J are TRBV28 and TRBJ2-3; TRBD1 might be the D (6 bases). Germline V CDR1 and CDR2: MDHEN, SYDVKM. The V end was cut by 8 bases, the J end by 2 bases, with 11 bases between. The CDR3 runs to 13 residues. In DNA form, the CDR3 reads TGTGCCAGCGCAGGGGTTCCCACAGATACGCAGTATTTT. Translated: CASAGVPTDTQYF.

The chain is built from TRBV27 and TRBJ2-1; 13 bases match TRBD2. Losses at the gene ends were 4 bases for V and 4 bases for J; bases not matched to a gene: 1. Germline CDR1 reads MNHEY; CDR2 reads SMNVEV (reference sequence). The CDR3 sequence is 15 residues long. CDR3 region: CASSSTSGRYNEQFF. The CDR3 nucleotides are TGTGCCAGCAGTTCGACTAGCGGGAGGTACAATGAGCAGTTCTTC.

The genes are TRBV29-1 and TRBJ2-5, with 9 positions matching TRBD1. The trim removed 6 bases at V and 5 bases at J, leaving 7 bases unmatched. In germline, CDR1 is SQVTM, CDR2 ANQGSEA. This CDR3 is 13 amino acids long. The CDR3 region is CSVLQGAGETQYF. The DNA for the CDR3 is TGCAGCGTCCTACAGGGGGCCGGGGAGACCCAGTACTTC.

The rearrangement links TRBV6-6 to TRBJ2-5, with a weak D call TRBD2 (6 bases). The V gene's germline CDR1 is MNHNY and CDR2 SVGAGI (reference sequence). The CDR3 runs 13 residues. The ends were cut back, 10 bases at V and 1 base at J, with 13 bases in the middle. Here the CDR3 reads CATGTPGQETQYF. CDR3 nucleotide sequence: TGTGCCACGGGGACTCCGGGCCAAGAGACCCAGTACTTC.

V and J are TRBV7-3 and TRBJ2-1; perhaps TRBD2 as D (5 bases). Germline-derived CDR1 and CDR2 are SGHTA and FQGTGA. The V end lost 2 bases, the J end lost 7 bases, and 18 bases lay between the germline ends. The CDR3 runs to 16 residues. DNA for the CDR3: TGTGCCAGCAGCTTATTAGCGCCCCAGAGTCGGAATGAGCAGTTCTTC. Its translation: CASSLLAPQSRNEQFF.

The sample holds a few counts of this clone. The V and J genes are TRBV16 and TRBJ1-5; 8 bases are shared with TRBD1. Looked up from germline, CDR1 is KGHSY and CDR2 is FQNENV. There are 16 residues in the CDR3. J lost 0 bases, V lost 2 bases, and 3 bases had no gene match. CDR3 amino acids: CASSQGQGPSNQPQHF. The CDR3 DNA follows: TGTGCCAGCAGCCAAGGACAGGGCCCTAGCAATCAGCCCCAGCATTTT.

This chain connects TRBV19 to TRBJ1-1; D is unclear. The CDR3 is 13 residues long. Germline assignment: CDR1 LNHDA and CDR2 SQIVND (reference sequence). Trimming cost V 7 bases and J 4 bases, with 13 bases left between them. CDR3 in DNA: TGTGCCAGTAACACTTTTCGAGGCACTGAAGCTTTCTTT. Residues: CASNTFRGTEAFF.

V and J are TRBV5-4 and TRBJ1-2; D not resolved. This CDR3 is built from 13 residues. V was cut by 1 base and J by 6 bases, with 10 bases left in between. The V gene's germline CDR1 is SGHNT and CDR2 YYREEE (reference sequence). CDR3 sequence reads: CASSLYGRDGYTF. The CDR3 coding sequence is TGTGCCAGCAGCTTGTACGGGAGGGATGGCTACACCTTC. Variable domain in full (rest from reference TRBV5-4 and TRBJ1-2): ETGVTQSPTHLIKTRGQQVTLRCSSQSGHNTVSWYQQALGQGPQFIFQYYREEENGRGNFPPRFSGLQFPNYSSELNVNALELDDSALYLCASSLYGRDGYTFGSGTRLTVV.

The gene calls are TRBV7-2 and TRBJ2-2; a weak D match, TRBD1 (5 bases). CDR3 length: 15 amino acids. V gave up 2 bases and J gave up 5 bases, with 12 bases separating them. CDR1 and CDR2 from the germline V gene are SGHTA and FQGNSA. CDR3 sequence reads: CASSLIQGKTGELFF. In nucleotides, the CDR3 is TGTGCCAGCAGCTTAATCCAGGGAAAGACCGGGGAGCTGTTTTTT.

The J gene is TRBJ1-1, the V gene TRBV11-1, with 10 bases identical to TRBD1. Trimming took 5 bases from V and 6 from J; bases not matched to a gene: 0. Per the germline V gene, CDR1 is SGHAT and CDR2 is FQDESV (reference sequence). There are 12 residues in the CDR3. This CDR3 is CASSGQGAEAFF. In DNA, the CDR3 is TGTGCCAGCAGCGGACAGGGGGCTGAAGCTTTCTTT.

As for this clone: The sample holds other DNA sequences that translate to the same CDR3. The genes are TRBV4-3 and TRBJ2-5, with 8 bases fitting TRBD2. This CDR3 comprises 17 residues. Unmatched junction bases numbered 10, after V lost 0 bases and J lost 4 bases. Germline V gene lookup returns CDR1 LGHNA and CDR2 YSLEER. The CDR3 DNA is TGCGCCAGCAGCCAAGATCATGGGGCGGGGGGCCCAGAGACCCAGTACTTC. This sequence encodes CASSQDHGAGGPETQYF.

The chain employs TRBV19 and TRBJ1-2, with TRBD1 as a possible D gene (6 bases). In germline, CDR1 is LNHDA, CDR2 SQIVND (reference sequence). The CDR3 loop spans 15 amino acids. Trimming took 5 bases from V and 4 from J, leaving 17 bases between them. DNA for the CDR3: TGTGCCAGTAGTGGGGGACACCTGATTTCCTATGGCTACACCTTC. Amino acid sequence: CASSGGHLISYGYTF.

This clone has only one observation. The V call is TRBV28, the J call TRBJ2-7; 8 nucleotides line up with TRBD2. This CDR3 comprises 14 residues. Germline V gene sequence: CDR1 MDHEN, CDR2 SYDVKM. The V segment lost 2 bases and the J segment 3 bases; nucleotides outside the gene matches: 3. The CDR3 sequence is CASSLAGLGYEQYF. The CDR3 nucleotides read TGTGCCAGCAGTTTAGCGGGACTAGGCTACGAGCAGTACTTC.

The count of this clone is one. V and J are TRBV7-2 and TRBJ2-7; D may be TRBD1 (5 bases). This CDR3 is 15 amino acids long. The ends were cut back, 4 bases at V and 2 bases at J, with 15 bases in the middle. The germline CDR1 and CDR2 sequences are SGHTA and FQGNSA. CDR3 nucleotides: TGTGCCAGCAGCTCGGAACCAGGGTATGCCTACGAGCAGTACTTC. It encodes CASSSEPGYAYEQYF.

The genes are TRBV4-2 and TRBJ2-5; a weak D match, TRBD1 (6 bases). Germline lookup yields CDR1 LGHNA and CDR2 YNFKEQ. This CDR3 has 15 residues. The V end was cut by 0 bases, the J end by 2 bases, with 10 bases between. The CDR3 sequence is CASSQDPTGQETQYF. The DNA of the CDR3 is TGTGCCAGCAGCCAAGATCCTACAGGGCAAGAGACCCAGTACTTC.

This rearrangement joins TRBV5-1 to TRBJ2-1, with D uncertain. Germline V gene data show CDR1 as SGHRS and CDR2 as YFSETQ. The CDR3 spans 13 residues. V gave up 3 bases and J gave up 5 bases, with 9 bases separating them. The CDR3 DNA reads TGCGCCAGCAGCTCCAGACTTAACAATGAGCAGTTCTTC. It specifies CASSSRLNNEQFF.

The chain uses TRBV19 and TRBJ2-1; 11 bases line up with TRBD2. Germline V gene lookup returns CDR1 LNHDA and CDR2 SQIVND (reference sequence). The ends lost 3 bases at V and 5 bases at J; junction bases unmatched: 3. The CDR3 runs to 15 residues. The CDR3 region is CASSIRLAGNNEQFF. The DNA of the CDR3 is TGTGCCAGTAGTATCCGACTAGCGGGAAACAATGAGCAGTTCTTC.